This TCR beta chain appears in the sequencing data of a study of response to subunit inactivated influenza vaccine. Findings of the study overall: It was suggested by the authors that few new T cells are recruited by each seasonal influenza vaccination.

TCRdb re-called the RT-PCR reads with MiXCR, one entry per CDR3 protein. The repertoire holds more than 200,000 distinct CDR3 sequences, over 9% seen once, with 7.5% to 10% in the top ten. CDR3 length equals 13 residues. Trimming pared 4 bases from V and 0 bases from J, leaving 7 bases between. Germline CDR1 and CDR2: DFQATT and SNEGSKA (reference sequence). Of note for this clonotype: Its matching antigen is unknown.

The genes are TRBV20-1 and TRBJ2-4; D gene unclear. The TCR was taken from a man in his forties or fifties who received an inactivated influenza vaccine. The specimen comprised non-naive T cells sorted from PBMCs, sampled less than 15 days before vaccination. This CDR3 is CSATLRAKNIQYF. Written as DNA, the CDR3 is TGCAGTGCTACCCTAAGAGCCAAAAACATTCAGTACTTC.